This T cell receptor beta chain appears in the sequencing data of a study of blood T cell repertoires in COVID-19. Study-level background: COVID-19 samples from acute and convalescent phases originated in the United States, Italy and Spain. Sources were T cells, B-cell-depleted T cells, or PBMCs; the material itself was cDNA or gDNA.

The Seattle patients, enrolled during active infection, were followed longitudinally. Method: immunoSEQ multiplex PCR; TCRdb's copy keeps in-frame clones and lacks some. The data show around 270,000 clones, with 80% to 85% seen just once and 15% to 19% held by the top ten. With 0 bases removed from V and 13 bases from J, the gap between germline ends came to 10 bases. Germline V gene lookup returns CDR1 SGDLS and CDR2 YYNGEE. This CDR3 is 12 amino acids long. The V gene is TRBV9, the J gene TRBJ1-4, with D maybe TRBD1 (5 bases). What was sequenced was peripheral blood. The clonotype comes from a person aged 70 to 79 with COVID-19, enrolled during active disease. CDR3 sequence: CASSVGQGGLFF. DNA for the CDR3: TGTGCCAGCAGCGTAGGGCAGGGAGGACTGTTTTTT.